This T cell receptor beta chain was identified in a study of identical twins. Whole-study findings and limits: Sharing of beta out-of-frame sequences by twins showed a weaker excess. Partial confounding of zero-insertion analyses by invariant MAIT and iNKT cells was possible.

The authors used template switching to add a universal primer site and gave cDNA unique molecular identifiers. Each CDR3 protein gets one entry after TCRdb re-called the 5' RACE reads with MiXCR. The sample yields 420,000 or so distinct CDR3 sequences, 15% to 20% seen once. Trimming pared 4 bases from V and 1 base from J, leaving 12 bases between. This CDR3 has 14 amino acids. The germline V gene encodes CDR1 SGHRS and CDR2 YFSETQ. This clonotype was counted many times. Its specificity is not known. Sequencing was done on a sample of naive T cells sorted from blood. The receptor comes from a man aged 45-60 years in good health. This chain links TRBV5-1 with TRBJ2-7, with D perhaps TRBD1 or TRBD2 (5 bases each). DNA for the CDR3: TGCGCCAGCAGCCCGGGACGGGATTCCTACGAGCAGTACTTC. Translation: CASSPGRDSYEQYF.